Each of the 19 T cell receptor beta chains below was sequenced from the same sample in a study of beta chain features in type 1 diabetes. Whole-study results and caveats: Moderate yet significant TCRB CDR3 shortening was seen in Type 1 diabetes patients in all four CD4+ subsets.

For these receptors, no antigen is known. Sequencing targeted expressed TCRB transcripts, as all isolated RNA had been reverse transcribed. Libraries were prepared by immunoSEQ multiplex PCR; TCRdb keeps only in-frame clonotypes and omits some of them. Of about 160,000 clones in the sample, approximately 8.1% were seen once. The specimen sequenced was central memory CD4+ T cells from blood. Receptor source: a woman aged 40 to 50 with type 1 diabetes.

This clone was counted only a few times. CDR3 residues: CASSGDANTGELFF. In DNA form, the CDR3 reads TGTGCCAGTTCAGGTGACGCGAACACCGGGGAGCTGTTTTTT. The chain carries TRBV7-7 and TRBJ2-2; D not resolved. The CDR3 loop spans 14 amino acids. V lost 9 bases and J 0 bases, leaving 11 bases between the germline ends. Germline V gives CDR1 SSHAT, CDR2 FNYEAQ (reference sequence).

The table lists this clone with a count of one. This CDR3 reads CASSVGGSQPQHF. DNA for the CDR3: TGTGCCAGCAGCGTAGGAGGGAGCCAGCCCCAGCATTTT. The gene calls are TRBV9 and TRBJ1-5; D uncertain. V lost 0 bases, J lost 7 bases, and 8 bases lay in between. Germline loops: CDR1 SGDLS, CDR2 YYNGEE. This CDR3 has 13 amino acids. The full variable domain, completed using reference TRBV9 and TRBJ1-5, is DSGVTQTPKHLITATGQRVTLRCSPRSGDLSVYWYQQSLDQGLQFLIQYYNGEERAKGNILERFSAQQFPDLHSELNLSSLELGDSALYFCASSVGGSQPQHFGDGTRLSIL.

This clone was picked up one time. The chain has TRBV7-8 and TRBJ1-5; D remains ambiguous. This CDR3 spans 17 amino acids. V lost 5 bases to trimming and J lost 0 bases, with 17 bases between them. The V gene's germline CDR1 is SGHVS and CDR2 FQNEAQ. CDR3 loop: CASSATPARYSNQPQHF. In DNA form, the CDR3 reads TGTGCCAGCAGCGCTACCCCCGCCCGATATAGCAATCAGCCCCAGCATTTT.

This clone was detected a few times. This chain's CDR3 is CASSSRGRDTEAFF. The CDR3 region has the DNA TGTGCCAGCAGCTCCAGGGGGCGTGACACTGAAGCTTTCTTT. The genes are TRBV4-2 and TRBJ1-1; 8 nucleotides match TRBD1. The CDR3 runs to 14 residues. Losses at the gene ends were 5 bases for V and 3 bases for J; bases not matched to a gene: 5. Germline values: CDR1 LGHNA, CDR2 YNFKEQ.

The chain is built from TRBV11-2 and TRBJ2-7; 11 bases are shared with TRBD2. CDR1 is SGHAT, CDR2 FQNNGV, per germline. CDR3 length: 14 amino acids. Trimming cost V 3 bases and J 4 bases; bases outside gene matches: 2. CDR3 nucleotides: TGTGCCAGCAGCTTGCGGACTAGCGGGTACGAGCAGTACTTC. This gives the protein CASSLRTSGYEQYF. Together with reference TRBV11-2 and TRBJ2-7, the CDR3 gives the full variable domain: EAGVAQSPRYKIIEKRQSVAFWCNPISGHATLYWYQQILGQGPKLLIQFQNNGVVDDSQLPKDRFSAERLKGVDSTLKIQPAKLEDSAVYLCASSLRTSGYEQYFGPGTRLTVT.

This clone was observed a handful of times. The chain has TRBV11-1 and TRBJ1-1; the D gene is possibly TRBD1 (5 bases). Looked up from germline, CDR1 is SGHAT and CDR2 is FQDESV (reference sequence). The CDR3 totals 12 residues. The ends were cut back, 7 bases at V and 6 bases at J, with 12 bases in the middle. The CDR3 reads CASTRGSAEAFF. CDR3 DNA: TGTGCCAGCACCCGGGGGTCGGCTGAAGCTTTCTTT.

This clone was seen many times. The chain carries TRBV6-6 and TRBJ1-2; 11 positions match TRBD1. Germline loops: CDR1 MNHNY, CDR2 SVGAGI (reference sequence). This CDR3 is 14 amino acids long. Germline trimming cut 5 bases from V and 4 bases from J; bases unmatched to any gene: 3. CDR3 in amino acids: CASSQDRGPYGYTF. Here the CDR3 DNA reads TGTGCCAGCAGTCAGGACAGGGGGCCCTATGGCTACACCTTC.

This clone has a handful of counts. This CDR3 is CASSPRGYGYTF. The CDR3 coding sequence is TGTGCCAGCAGCCCAAGAGGCTATGGCTACACCTTC. The rearrangement links TRBV7-2 to TRBJ1-2; the D is unclear. Germline V CDR1 and CDR2: SGHTA, FQGNSA. V lost 5 bases to trimming and J lost 4 bases, with 8 bases between them. The CDR3 extends over 12 amino acids. Supplemented by reference TRBV7-2 and TRBJ1-2, the full variable domain reads GAGVSQSPSNKVTEKGKDVELRCDPISGHTALYWYRQSLGQGLEFLIYFQGNSAPDKSGLPSDRFSAERTGGSVSTLTIQRTQQEDSAVYLCASSPRGYGYTFGSGTRLTVV.

V and J are TRBV11-2 and TRBJ2-3; a possible D gene is TRBD1 (6 bases). Per germline, CDR1 SGHAT and CDR2 FQNNGV. V was clipped by 2 bases and J by 6 bases, with 12 bases between them. The length of the CDR3 is 14 residues. CDR3 in DNA: TGTGCCAGCAGCTTAACAGGGCCGGGGGATACGCAGTATTTT. Protein sequence: CASSLTGPGDTQYF. Full variable domain (missing parts from reference TRBV11-2 and TRBJ2-3): EAGVAQSPRYKIIEKRQSVAFWCNPISGHATLYWYQQILGQGPKLLIQFQNNGVVDDSQLPKDRFSAERLKGVDSTLKIQPAKLEDSAVYLCASSLTGPGDTQYFGPGTRLTVL.

The chain employs TRBV11-2 and TRBJ2-3, with D unresolved. CDR3 length: 15 residues. V was clipped by 7 bases and J by 2 bases, with 16 bases between them. Germline CDR1 is SGHAT and CDR2 is FQNNGV. CDR3 DNA: TGTGCCAGCATCCCACTCTCACCATCCACAGATACGCAGTATTTT. This translates into CASIPLSPSTDTQYF.

This clone turned up a few times. This rearrangement joins TRBV4-3 to TRBJ1-1; TRBD1 might be the D (6 bases). There are 13 residues in the CDR3. Deletions cut 0 bases from V and 10 bases from J, with 12 bases between. CDR1 LGHNA and CDR2 YSLEER come from the germline V gene. This chain's CDR3 is CASSQDGGGRAFF. The CDR3 nucleotides are TGCGCCAGCAGCCAAGATGGGGGGGGCCGAGCTTTCTTT.

The V and J genes are TRBV20-1 and TRBJ1-1; the D is unclear. The CDR3 covers 10 residues. Germline CDR1 reads DFQATT; CDR2 reads SNEGSKA (reference sequence). V shed 4 bases and J shed 4 bases, with 4 bases lying between them. Written as DNA, the CDR3 is TGCAGTGCTATGGCCACTGAAGCTTTCTTT. It yields the protein CSAMATEAFF.

V is TRBV7-3 and J is TRBJ1-6; possible D gene TRBD1, 6 bases. The V end lost 4 bases, the J end lost 7 bases, and 11 bases lay between the germline ends. Germline CDR1 and CDR2: SGHTA and FQGTGA. The CDR3 covers 14 residues. The CDR3 DNA sequence: TGTGCCAGCAGCTCTACAGGGAAGAATTCACCCCTCCACTTT. It translates to CASSSTGKNSPLHF.

This clone turned up a few times. CDR3 protein: CAWSGTHPGAFF. The CDR3 nucleotides read TGTGCCTGGAGTGGGACTCACCCTGGGGCTTTCTTT. The chain couples TRBV30 to TRBJ1-1; the D is unclear. The CDR3 is 12 amino acids. The germline V gene encodes CDR1 GTSNPN and CDR2 SVGIG (reference sequence). Trimming cost V 1 base and J 11 bases, with 14 bases left between them.

This clone was counted a few times. The same CDR3 can be traced to other DNA sequences in this sample. The CDR3 loop reads CASSLARGGSSYNEQFF. The DNA of the CDR3 is TGTGCCAGCAGCTTAGCGCGGGGCGGGAGCTCCTACAATGAGCAGTTCTTC. The rearrangement uses TRBV7-9 and TRBJ2-1, with TRBD2 matching over 7 bases. Germline V gene sequence: CDR1 SEHNR, CDR2 FQNEAQ (reference sequence). The V and J ends lost 0 bases and 0 bases, in that order; junction bases with no gene match: 5. The CDR3 length is 17 residues.

The sample holds a few counts of this clone. V is TRBV10-3 and J is TRBJ1-3; no definite D call. The germline CDR1 and CDR2 sequences are ENHRY and SYGVKD. V gave up 11 bases and J gave up 0 bases, with 11 bases separating them. The CDR3 has 13 amino acids. CDR3 sequence (DNA): TGTGCCGCCCGGGTCCCCTCTGGAAACACCATATATTTT. The encoded protein is CAARVPSGNTIYF.

This chain joins TRBV18 and TRBJ1-2; 8 bases match TRBD1. CDR1 is KGHSH, CDR2 LQKENI, per germline. The V and J ends lost 0 bases and 7 bases, in that order; junction bases with no gene match: 4. The CDR3 is 14 residues long. This chain's CDR3 is CASSPPDRASGYTF. The DNA of the CDR3 is TGTGCCAGCTCACCACCGGACAGGGCATCTGGCTACACCTTC.

This clone was seen only a few times. This chain uses TRBV7-2 with TRBJ1-1, with 9 bases lining up with TRBD1. Germline V lookup: CDR1 SGHTA, CDR2 FQGNSA. V lost 0 bases to trimming and J lost 8 bases; unmatched junction nucleotides: 4. The CDR3 has 14 residues. Written as DNA, the CDR3 is TGTGCCAGCAGCTTAGCGGGACAGGGACGGGAAGCTTTCTTT. It codes for CASSLAGQGREAFF.

This clone occurred a few times. The chain carries TRBV2 and TRBJ1-2, with D possibly TRBD1 on 5 matching bases. The CDR3 length is 12 residues. Germline V lookup: CDR1 SNHLY, CDR2 FYNNEI. Trimming shortened V by 8 bases and J by 4 bases, and 11 bases separated the two germline ends. The CDR3 region is CASGGGFYGYTF. The CDR3, as DNA: TGTGCCAGCGGGGGGGGGTTCTATGGCTACACCTTC.